The 21 T cell receptor beta chains given below trace back to one sample, sequenced in a study of T cell responses to AZD1222 COVID-19 vaccine. Profiling relied on immunoSEQ multiplex PCR, and the TCRdb table lists in-frame clones only, not all of them. In the table there are more than 150,000 clones, around 90% of which are singletons. Sequenced here: peripheral blood, sampled 28 days after the second AZD1222 dose. Receptor source: an adult who received the AZD1222 COVID-19 vaccine.

The CDR3 sequence: CASSQVGAGPNQPQHF. The CDR3 region has the DNA TGCGCCAGCAGCCAAGTCGGGGCCGGTCCAAATCAGCCCCAGCATTTT. This chain connects TRBV4-1 to TRBJ1-5, with a weak D call TRBD1 (5 bases). With 1 base removed from V and 4 bases from J, the gap between germline ends came to 14 bases. Germline-derived CDR1 and CDR2 are MGHRA and YSYEKL. CDR3 length: 16 amino acids.

The chain uses TRBV9 and TRBJ2-5; 13 bases are a match to TRBD2. V was clipped by 3 bases and J by 9 bases; unmatched bases: 8. This CDR3 comprises 15 residues. Germline loops: CDR1 SGDLS, CDR2 YYNGEE. This CDR3 is CASSDGTSGNSAQYF. The CDR3 DNA is TGTGCCAGCAGCGACGGGACTAGCGGGAACTCCGCCCAGTACTTC.

By proportion, this clone is medium-sized (0.01 to 0.1%). This chain joins TRBV14 and TRBJ2-3, with D hard to call. CDR1 SGHDN and CDR2 FVKESK come from the germline V gene. Between the trimmed V and J ends, which lost 5 bases and 5 bases, there was a span of 8 bases. The CDR3 covers 12 residues. CDR3 amino acids: CASSESRDTQYF. The CDR3 bases are TGTGCCAGCAGCGAGTCGAGAGATACGCAGTATTTT.

This rearrangement joins TRBV6-4 to TRBJ2-1; D could derive from TRBD1 or TRBD2 (5 bases each). Between the trimmed V and J ends, which lost 6 bases and 5 bases, there was a span of 8 bases. CDR3 size: 12 residues. In germline, CDR1 is MRHNA, CDR2 SNTAGT. The CDR3 reads CASSGTDNEQFF. In DNA form, the CDR3 reads TGTGCCAGCAGCGGGACGGACAATGAGCAGTTCTTC.

The chain couples TRBV2 to TRBJ2-3; 14 nucleotides align to TRBD2. Germline CDR1 SNHLY, CDR2 FYNNEI. The CDR3 covers 16 residues. After removal of 7 bases from V and 5 bases from J, the junction contained 8 bases not matched to a gene. CDR3 in DNA: TGTGCCAGCACCGGGACTAGCGGGGGACGCGGAGATACGCAGTATTTT. Amino acid sequence: CASTGTSGGRGDTQYF. The variable domain in full, completed from reference TRBV2 and TRBJ2-3, reads EPEVTQTPSHQVTQMGQEVILRCVPISNHLYFYWYRQILGQKVEFLVSFYNNEISEKSEIFDDQFSVERPDGSNFTLKIRSTKLEDSAMYFCASTGTSGGRGDTQYFGPGTRLTVL.

The rearrangement uses TRBV15 and TRBJ2-7; a weak D match, TRBD1 (6 bases). The CDR3 is made up of 15 amino acids. Trimming stripped 0 bases from V and 6 bases from J, with 15 bases between. Germline CDR1 reads LNHNV; CDR2 reads YYDKDF (reference sequence). CDR3 amino acids: CATSRDRGTKGEQYF. CDR3 nucleotide sequence: TGTGCCACCAGCAGAGATCGAGGGACAAAGGGCGAGCAGTACTTC.

CDR3 coding DNA: TGTGCCAGCAGTTACCCGGGTCCGGGAGGTGAAAAACTGTTTTTT. This gives the protein CASSYPGPGGEKLFF. V is TRBV6-6 and J is TRBJ1-4; unclear D gene. The length of the CDR3 is 15 residues. Germline V CDR1 and CDR2: MNHNY, SVGAGI (reference sequence). Trimming removed 2 bases at V and 7 bases at J, with 14 bases between.

The rearrangement links TRBV7-2 to TRBJ2-7; 9 nucleotides match TRBD1. CDR3 length equals 14 residues. V lost 5 bases to trimming and J lost 2 bases; unmatched junction nucleotides: 4. Germline CDR1 SGHTA, CDR2 FQGNSA. The CDR3 nucleotides are TGTGCCAGCAGCCCGGGACAGGGAGCCTACGAGCAGTACTTC. Residues: CASSPGQGAYEQYF.

The chain has TRBV6-2 or TRBV6-3 and TRBJ2-7; no firm D call. V gave up 0 bases and J gave up 2 bases, with 8 bases separating them. The CDR3 sequence is 14 residues long. Per germline, CDR1 MNHEY and CDR2 SVGEGT. DNA of the CDR3: TGTGCCAGCAGTTACTCTGGCAGCACCTACGAGCAGTACTTC. Residues: CASSYSGSTYEQYF.

The V and J genes are TRBV5-8 and TRBJ1-5; 8 bases fit TRBD1. Germline V gives CDR1 SGHTS, CDR2 YDEGEE. This CDR3 has 14 residues. Unmatched junction bases numbered 3, after V lost 3 bases and J lost 4 bases. CDR3 in amino acids: CASSSDRGNQPQHF. CDR3 DNA sequence: TGTGCCAGCAGCTCTGACAGGGGAAATCAGCCCCAGCATTTT.

This sequence joins TRBV7-3 and TRBJ2-3; either TRBD1 or TRBD2 may supply D (5 bases each). This CDR3 has 15 residues. Trimming cost V 4 bases and J 0 bases, with 11 bases left between them. CDR1 is SGHTA, CDR2 FQGTGA, per germline. This CDR3 is CASSSTGHSTDTQYF. CDR3 coding DNA: TGTGCCAGCAGCTCCACGGGGCATAGCACAGATACGCAGTATTTT.

The V gene is TRBV5-5, the J gene TRBJ1-1; D is perhaps TRBD1 (5 bases). This CDR3 contains 15 residues. V lost 2 bases and J lost 6, with 17 bases in between. Germline loops: CDR1 SGHKS, CDR2 YYEKEE (reference sequence). The CDR3 loop reads CASSFEGAKGAEAFF. The CDR3 DNA sequence: TGTGCCAGCAGCTTCGAAGGGGCGAAGGGAGCTGAAGCTTTCTTT.

The chain uses TRBV7-6 and TRBJ1-2; 7 bases match TRBD1. V dropped 3 bases and J dropped 0; count of bases not matched to a gene: 4. This CDR3 contains 15 residues. Germline CDR1 reads SGHVS; CDR2 reads FNYEAQ. CDR3 DNA: TGTGCCAGCAGCTTGACAGGGACAGCTAACTATGGCTACACCTTC. It codes for CASSLTGTANYGYTF.

The genes are TRBV7-9 and TRBJ2-3; D unclear. V was trimmed by 3 bases and J by 3 bases, leaving 7 bases between them. Germline V gene lookup returns CDR1 SEHNR and CDR2 FQNEAQ (reference sequence). The CDR3 runs 13 residues. CDR3 region: CASSFQETDTQYF. CDR3 bases: TGTGCCAGCAGCTTCCAGGAAACAGATACGCAGTATTTT.

This clone was detected only a few times. The chain joins TRBV6-1 to TRBJ1-5, with D perhaps TRBD1 (5 bases). The CDR3 runs 16 residues. CDR1 MNHNS and CDR2 SASEGT come from the germline V gene. Trimming pared 5 bases from V and 2 bases from J, leaving 16 bases between. The CDR3 is CASSQDGTWGNQPQHF. The CDR3 DNA follows: TGTGCCAGCAGTCAAGACGGGACCTGGGGCAATCAGCCCCAGCATTTT.

The chain uses TRBV5-1 and TRBJ2-7, with D tentatively TRBD2 (7 bases). There are 14 residues in the CDR3. The V and J ends lost 4 bases and 7 bases respectively, with 18 bases between them. Germline values: CDR1 SGHRS, CDR2 YFSETQ. The DNA for the CDR3 is TGCGCCAGCAGCCCGGCGGGGGCCCACGGAGAGCAGTACTTC. This sequence encodes CASSPAGAHGEQYF.

This clone was picked up one time. The chain links TRBV5-1 to TRBJ1-1; perhaps TRBD1 as D (5 bases). In germline, CDR1 is SGHRS, CDR2 YFSETQ. V lost 0 bases to trimming and J lost 0 bases, with 18 bases between them. The CDR3 is 18 residues long. CDR3 residues: CASSLVGRGETLNTEAFF. The CDR3 DNA sequence: TGCGCCAGCAGCTTGGTCGGACGGGGGGAGACTCTGAACACTGAAGCTTTCTTT.

This sequence joins TRBV19 and TRBJ2-2; D is tentatively TRBD1 or TRBD2 (5 bases each). The CDR3 length is 12 residues. V was shortened by 11 bases and J by 4 bases, with 11 bases between the two germline ends. From germline, CDR1 is LNHDA and CDR2 SQIVND (reference sequence). CDR3 coding DNA: TGTGCCTCCCGAGGGGTCACCGGGGAGCTGTTTTTT. Translation: CASRGVTGELFF.

The chain is built from TRBV12-3 or TRBV12-4 and TRBJ1-1, with D unclear. The CDR3 runs 13 residues. V dropped 7 bases and J dropped 1 base, with 10 bases sitting between them. The CDR3 here is CASTLLQNTEAFF. The CDR3 coding sequence is TGTGCCAGCACGCTACTTCAGAACACTGAAGCTTTCTTT.

This chain links TRBV7-2 with TRBJ2-2, with TRBD2 matching over 9 bases. Per the germline V gene, CDR1 is SGHTA and CDR2 is FQGNSA. The CDR3 contains 16 residues. The junction had 7 bases not matched to a gene; V was cut back by 4 bases and J by 4 bases. CDR3 nucleotides: TGTGCCAGCAGCTCCTTGACTAGCGGACCCACCGGGGAGCTGTTTTTT. Its translation is CASSSLTSGPTGELFF.

The chain employs TRBV6-1 and TRBJ1-1, with TRBD1 matching over 7 bases. Germline CDR1 and CDR2: MNHNS and SASEGT. With 2 bases clipped from V and 4 bases from J, the junction kept 7 bases outside the gene matches. This CDR3 region has 15 residues. CDR3 residues: CASSEMAGGGTEAFF. The DNA of the CDR3 is TGTGCCAGCAGTGAAATGGCAGGGGGAGGCACTGAAGCTTTCTTT.